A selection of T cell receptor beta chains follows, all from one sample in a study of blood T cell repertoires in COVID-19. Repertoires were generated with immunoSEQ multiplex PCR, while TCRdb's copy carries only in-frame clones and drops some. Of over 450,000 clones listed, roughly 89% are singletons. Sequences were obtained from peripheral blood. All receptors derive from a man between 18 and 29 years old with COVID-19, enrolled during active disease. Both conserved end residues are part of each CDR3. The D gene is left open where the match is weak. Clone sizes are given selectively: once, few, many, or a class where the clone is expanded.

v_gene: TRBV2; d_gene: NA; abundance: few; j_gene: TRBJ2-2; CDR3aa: CASSGTVSNTGELFF; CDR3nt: TGTGCCAGCAGTGGGACAGTGTCGAACACCGGGGAGCTGTTTTTT
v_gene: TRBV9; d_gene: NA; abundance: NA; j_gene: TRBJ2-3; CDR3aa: CASSVGDRKQYF; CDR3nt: TGTGCCAGCAGCGTAGGCGACAGGAAGCAGTATTTT
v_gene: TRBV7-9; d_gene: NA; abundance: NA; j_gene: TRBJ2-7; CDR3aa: CASSEVGLYEQYF; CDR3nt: TGTGCCAGCAGTGAGGTGGGGCTCTACGAGCAGTACTTC
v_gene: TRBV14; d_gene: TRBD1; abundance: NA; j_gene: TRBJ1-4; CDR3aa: CASSQGTGATNEKLFF; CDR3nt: TGTGCCAGCAGCCAAGGAACAGGGGCAACTAATGAAAAACTGTTTTTT
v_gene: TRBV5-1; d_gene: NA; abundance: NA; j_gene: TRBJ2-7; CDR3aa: CASSIAEAYEQYF; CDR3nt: TGCGCCAGCAGTATAGCGGAGGCCTACGAGCAGTACTTC
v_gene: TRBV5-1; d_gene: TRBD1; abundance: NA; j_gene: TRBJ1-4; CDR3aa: CASSLGDRGDEKLFF; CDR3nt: TGCGCCAGCAGCTTGGGGGACAGGGGTGATGAAAAACTGTTTTTT
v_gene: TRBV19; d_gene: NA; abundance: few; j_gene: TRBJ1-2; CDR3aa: CASSIGFSRGTRDGYTF; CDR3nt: TGTGCCAGTAGTATCGGATTCTCGCGGGGAACTCGAGATGGCTACACCTTC
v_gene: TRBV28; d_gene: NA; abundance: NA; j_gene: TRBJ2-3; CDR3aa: CASSLVAGGTDTQYF; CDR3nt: TGTGCCAGCAGTTTAGTGGCAGGGGGCACAGATACGCAGTATTTT
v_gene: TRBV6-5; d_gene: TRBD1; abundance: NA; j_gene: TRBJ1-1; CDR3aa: CANDPIDRVGTEAFF; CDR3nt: TGTGCCAACGACCCCATTGACAGGGTAGGCACTGAAGCTTTCTTT
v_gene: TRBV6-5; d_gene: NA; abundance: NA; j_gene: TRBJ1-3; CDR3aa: CASSYSTGSSGNTIYF; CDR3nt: TGTGCCAGCAGTTACTCGACCGGGAGCTCTGGAAACACCATATATTTT
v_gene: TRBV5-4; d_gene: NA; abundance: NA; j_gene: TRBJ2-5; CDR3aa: CASSTSQGPGISPETQYF; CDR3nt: TGTGCCAGCAGCACCTCCCAGGGCCCCGGAATCTCCCCCGAGACCCAGTACTTC
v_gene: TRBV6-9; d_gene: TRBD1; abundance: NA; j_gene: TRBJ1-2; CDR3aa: CASSYYRGPDQSYGYTF; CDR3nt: TGTGCCAGCAGTTATTATAGGGGGCCGGATCAGTCCTATGGCTACACCTTC
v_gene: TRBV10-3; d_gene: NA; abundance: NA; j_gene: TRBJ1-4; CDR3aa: CAISVEGGDEKLFF; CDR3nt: TGTGCCATCAGTGTGGAAGGCGGAGATGAAAAACTGTTTTTT
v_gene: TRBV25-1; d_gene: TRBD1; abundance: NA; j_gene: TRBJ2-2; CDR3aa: CASSVTGGVTGELFF; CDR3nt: TGTGCCAGCAGTGTGACAGGGGGGGTTACCGGGGAGCTGTTTTTT
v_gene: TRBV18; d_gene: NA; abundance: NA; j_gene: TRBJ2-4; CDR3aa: CASSPPGGLAKNIQYF; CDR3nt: TGTGCCAGCTCACCACCCGGGGGGCTAGCCAAAAACATTCAGTACTTC
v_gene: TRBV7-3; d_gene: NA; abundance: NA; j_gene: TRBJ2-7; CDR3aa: CASSLETGASEQYF; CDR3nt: TGTGCCAGCAGCTTAGAGACGGGAGCGTCCGAGCAGTACTTC
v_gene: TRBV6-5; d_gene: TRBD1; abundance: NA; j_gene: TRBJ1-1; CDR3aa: CASSSGGRGTEAFF; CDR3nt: TGTGCCAGCAGCTCAGGGGGCAGAGGGACTGAAGCTTTCTTT
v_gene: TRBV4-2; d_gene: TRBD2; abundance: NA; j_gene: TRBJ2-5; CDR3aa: CASSQNIAGGPRAQYF; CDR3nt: TGTGCCAGCAGCCAAAATATAGCGGGGGGGCCGAGGGCCCAGTACTTC
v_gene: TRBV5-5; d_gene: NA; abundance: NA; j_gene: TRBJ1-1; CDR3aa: CASSLVGDGTEAFF; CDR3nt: TGTGCCAGCAGCTTGGTCGGGGATGGCACTGAAGCTTTCTTT
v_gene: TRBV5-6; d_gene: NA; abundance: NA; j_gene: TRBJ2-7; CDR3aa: CASSLVSSYEQYF; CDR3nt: TGTGCCAGCAGCTTGGTTAGCTCCTACGAGCAGTACTTC
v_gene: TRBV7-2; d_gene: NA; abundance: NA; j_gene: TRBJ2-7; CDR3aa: CASTSTPGGSYEQYF; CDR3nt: TGTGCCAGCACCTCTACGCCCGGGGGCTCCTACGAGCAGTACTTC
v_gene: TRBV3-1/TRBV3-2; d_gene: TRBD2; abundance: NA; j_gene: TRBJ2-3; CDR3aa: CASSLTSGTDTQYF; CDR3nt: TGTGCCAGCAGCCTGACTAGCGGCACAGATACGCAGTATTTT
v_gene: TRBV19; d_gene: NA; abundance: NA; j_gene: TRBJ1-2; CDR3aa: CASSMLQRSGYTF; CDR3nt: TGTGCCAGTAGTATGCTGCAGCGGAGTGGCTACACCTTC
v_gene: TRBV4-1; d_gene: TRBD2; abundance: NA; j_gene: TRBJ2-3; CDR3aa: CASSQDRGGQPTDTQYF; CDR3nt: TGCGCCAGCAGCCAAGATCGGGGGGGGCAGCCCACAGATACGCAGTATTTT
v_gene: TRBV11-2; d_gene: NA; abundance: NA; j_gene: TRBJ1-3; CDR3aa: CASTMGAAQYF; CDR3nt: TGTGCCAGCACAATGGGGGCAGCCCAATATTTT
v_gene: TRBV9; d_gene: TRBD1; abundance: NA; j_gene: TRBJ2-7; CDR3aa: CASSVRDRSYEQYF; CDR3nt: TGTGCCAGCAGCGTCCGGGACAGATCCTACGAGCAGTACTTC
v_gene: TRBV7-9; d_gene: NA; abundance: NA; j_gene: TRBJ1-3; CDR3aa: CASSFGGTGNTIYF; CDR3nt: TGTGCCAGCAGCTTCGGGGGTACTGGAAACACCATATATTTT